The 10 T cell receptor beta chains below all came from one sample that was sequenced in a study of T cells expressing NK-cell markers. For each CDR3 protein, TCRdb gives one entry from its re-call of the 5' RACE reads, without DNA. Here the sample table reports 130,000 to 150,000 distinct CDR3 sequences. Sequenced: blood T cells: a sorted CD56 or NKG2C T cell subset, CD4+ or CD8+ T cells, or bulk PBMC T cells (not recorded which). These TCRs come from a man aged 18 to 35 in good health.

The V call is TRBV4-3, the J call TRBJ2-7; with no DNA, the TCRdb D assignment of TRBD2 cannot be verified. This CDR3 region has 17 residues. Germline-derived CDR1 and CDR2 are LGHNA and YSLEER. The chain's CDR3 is CASSQDRTSSGSSEQYF.

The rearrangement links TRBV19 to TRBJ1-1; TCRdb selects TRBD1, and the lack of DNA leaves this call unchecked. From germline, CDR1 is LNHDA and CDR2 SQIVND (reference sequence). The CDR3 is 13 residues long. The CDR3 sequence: CASRAGGLTEAFF.

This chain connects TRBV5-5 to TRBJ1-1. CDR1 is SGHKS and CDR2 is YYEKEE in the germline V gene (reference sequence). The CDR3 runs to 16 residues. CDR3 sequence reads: CASSLPHEGNNTEAFF. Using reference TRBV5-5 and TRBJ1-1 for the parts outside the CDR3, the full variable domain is DAGVTQSPTHLIKTRGQQVTLRCSPISGHKSVSWYQQVLGQGPQFIFQYYEKEERGRGNFPDRFSARQFPNYSSELNVNALLLGDSALYLCASSLPHEGNNTEAFFGQGTRLTVV.

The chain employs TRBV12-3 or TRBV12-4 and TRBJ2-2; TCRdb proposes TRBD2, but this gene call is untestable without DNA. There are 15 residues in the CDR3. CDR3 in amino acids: CASSLMGGSAGELFF.

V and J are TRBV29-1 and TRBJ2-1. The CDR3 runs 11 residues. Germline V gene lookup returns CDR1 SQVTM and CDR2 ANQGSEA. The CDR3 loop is CSVRSSDEQFF.

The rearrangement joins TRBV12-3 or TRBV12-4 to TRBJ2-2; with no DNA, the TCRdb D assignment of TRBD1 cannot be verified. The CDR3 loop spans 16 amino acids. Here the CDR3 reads CASSLAGGSNTGELFF.

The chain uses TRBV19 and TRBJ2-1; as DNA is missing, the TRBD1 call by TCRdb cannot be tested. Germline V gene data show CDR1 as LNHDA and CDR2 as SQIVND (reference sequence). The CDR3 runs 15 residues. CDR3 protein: CATKRDRGGFNEQFF.

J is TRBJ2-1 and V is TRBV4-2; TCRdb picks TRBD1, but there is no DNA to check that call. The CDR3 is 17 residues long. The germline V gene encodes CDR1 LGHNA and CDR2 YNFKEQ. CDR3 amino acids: CASSQEAGTGPYNEQFF.

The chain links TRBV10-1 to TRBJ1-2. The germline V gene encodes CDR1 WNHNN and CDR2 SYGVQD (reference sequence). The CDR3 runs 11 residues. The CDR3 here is CASSDSYGYTF.

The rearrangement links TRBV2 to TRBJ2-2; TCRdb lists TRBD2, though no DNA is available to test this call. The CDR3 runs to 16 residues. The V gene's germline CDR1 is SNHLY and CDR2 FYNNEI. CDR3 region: CASSVGLASNTGELFF.